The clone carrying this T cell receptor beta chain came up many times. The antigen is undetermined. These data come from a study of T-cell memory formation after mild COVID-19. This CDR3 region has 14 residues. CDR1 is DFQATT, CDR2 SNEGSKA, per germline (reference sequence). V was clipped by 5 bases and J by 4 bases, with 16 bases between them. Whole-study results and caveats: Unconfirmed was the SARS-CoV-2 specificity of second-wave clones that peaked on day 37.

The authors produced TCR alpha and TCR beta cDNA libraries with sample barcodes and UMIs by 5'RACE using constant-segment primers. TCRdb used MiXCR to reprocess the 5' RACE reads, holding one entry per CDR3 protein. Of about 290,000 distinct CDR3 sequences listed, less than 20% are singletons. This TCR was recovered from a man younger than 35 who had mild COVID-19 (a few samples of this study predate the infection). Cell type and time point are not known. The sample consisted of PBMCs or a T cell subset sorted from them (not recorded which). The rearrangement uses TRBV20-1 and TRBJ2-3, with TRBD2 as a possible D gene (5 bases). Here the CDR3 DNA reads TGCAGTGCTTGTGGTAGCGTGCTTGCAGATACGCAGTATTTT. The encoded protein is CSACGSVLADTQYF.